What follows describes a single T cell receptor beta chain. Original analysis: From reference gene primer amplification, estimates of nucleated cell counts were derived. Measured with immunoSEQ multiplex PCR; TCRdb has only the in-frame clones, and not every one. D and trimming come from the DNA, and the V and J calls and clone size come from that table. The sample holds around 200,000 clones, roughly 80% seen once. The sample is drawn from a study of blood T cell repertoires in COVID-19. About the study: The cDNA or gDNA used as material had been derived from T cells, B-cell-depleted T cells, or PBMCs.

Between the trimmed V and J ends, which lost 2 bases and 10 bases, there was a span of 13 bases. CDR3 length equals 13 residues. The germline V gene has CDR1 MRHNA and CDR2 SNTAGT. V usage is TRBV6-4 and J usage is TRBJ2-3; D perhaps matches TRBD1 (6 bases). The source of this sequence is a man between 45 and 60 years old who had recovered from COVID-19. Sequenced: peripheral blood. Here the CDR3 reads CASSDVQGTAQYF. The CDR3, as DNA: TGTGCCAGCAGTGACGTACAGGGTACGGCGCAGTATTTT.